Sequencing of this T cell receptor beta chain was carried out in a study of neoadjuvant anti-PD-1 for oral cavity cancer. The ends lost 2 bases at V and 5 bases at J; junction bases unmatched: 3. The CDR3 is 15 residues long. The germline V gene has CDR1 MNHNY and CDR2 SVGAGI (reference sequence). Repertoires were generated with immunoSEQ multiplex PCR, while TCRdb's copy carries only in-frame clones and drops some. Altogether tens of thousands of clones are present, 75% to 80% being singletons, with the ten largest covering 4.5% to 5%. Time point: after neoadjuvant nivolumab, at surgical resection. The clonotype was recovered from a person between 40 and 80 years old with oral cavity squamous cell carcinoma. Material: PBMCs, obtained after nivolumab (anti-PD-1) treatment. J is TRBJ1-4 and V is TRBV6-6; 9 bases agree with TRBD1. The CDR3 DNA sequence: TGTGCCAGCAGTTACCCGGGACAGGGAAATGAAAAACTGTTTTTT. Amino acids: CASSYPGQGNEKLFF.